These 24 T cell receptor beta chains were all obtained from the same sample, sequenced in a study of follicular helper T cells after annual influenza vaccination. Only in-frame clones appear in the TCRdb table, and some are missing; sequencing was by immunoSEQ multiplex PCR. The sample lists thousands of clones; around 80% were seen once. The time point denotes: 2015-2016 season, 7 days after influenza vaccination. The sequencing here drew on CXCR5+ CD38- circulating T follicular helper cells from blood, taken 7 days after influenza vaccination. Subset of the sample: circulating Tfh, non-naive CD4+CXCR5+PD-1+ (ICOS+CD38+ or ICOS-CD38-). These receptors came from an adult who received the influenza vaccine.

V is TRBV29-1 and J is TRBJ2-3; D is ambiguous. Germline CDR1 is SQVTM and CDR2 is ANQGSEA. The V end lost 2 bases, the J end lost 0 bases, and 12 bases lay between the germline ends. CDR3 length equals 15 residues. CDR3 coding DNA: TGCAGCGTTGAATCGAGGAAAACTAGCACAGATACGCAGTATTTT. Translation: CSVESRKTSTDTQYF.

The chain couples TRBV18 to TRBJ2-3; D is ambiguous. Trimming pared 0 bases from V and 3 bases from J, leaving 10 bases between. CDR1 is KGHSH, CDR2 LQKENI, per germline. CDR3 size: 15 residues. The CDR3 DNA reads TGTGCCAGCTCACCACCAACTGAGCGAACAGATACGCAGTATTTT. Translated, it gives CASSPPTERTDTQYF. Filled out from reference TRBV18 and TRBJ2-3, the complete variable domain reads NAGVMQNPRHLVRRRGQEARLRCSPMKGHSHVYWYRQLPEEGLKFMVYLQKENIIDESGMPKERFSAEFPKEGPSILRIQQVVRGDSAAYFCASSPPTERTDTQYFGPGTRLTVL.

The chain carries TRBV19 and TRBJ1-5, with D possibly TRBD1 on 6 matching bases. The V end lost 5 bases, the J end lost 4 bases, and 18 bases lay between the germline ends. The CDR3 covers 16 residues. Germline V CDR1 and CDR2: LNHDA, SQIVND (reference sequence). Here the CDR3 reads CASSPWGGQKNQPQHF. CDR3 DNA: TGTGCCAGTAGTCCGTGGGGGGGCCAGAAGAATCAGCCCCAGCATTTT.

This chain joins TRBV27 and TRBJ1-1; D remains unclear. The V end lost 0 bases, the J end lost 10 bases, and 15 bases lay between the germline ends. This CDR3 spans 14 amino acids. Per the germline V gene, CDR1 is MNHEY and CDR2 is SMNVEV (reference sequence). DNA for the CDR3: TGTGCCAGCAGTTTATCGAATACGGGAAATGTAGCTTTCTTT. Translation: CASSLSNTGNVAFF.

The chain uses TRBV7-2 and TRBJ2-7; 8 bases align to TRBD1. This CDR3 spans 14 amino acids. V lost 3 bases and J lost 2; bases outside the gene matches: 3. CDR1 and CDR2 from the germline V gene are SGHTA and FQGNSA. As DNA, the CDR3 is TGTGCCAGCAGCTTCGGGACAGGTGCCTACGAGCAGTACTTC. It yields the protein CASSFGTGAYEQYF.

This clone has a handful of counts. The J gene is TRBJ2-1, the V gene TRBV15; D unclear. In germline, CDR1 is LNHNV, CDR2 YYDKDF (reference sequence). This CDR3 comprises 14 residues. The germline V and J ends were trimmed by 0 bases and 5 bases, with 8 bases remaining between them. CDR3 sequence (DNA): TGTGCCACCAGCAGAGATACGTCCGACAATGAGCAGTTCTTC. This gives the protein CATSRDTSDNEQFF.

This sequence joins TRBV12-2 and TRBJ2-7. TRBV12-2 is given as a pseudogene. The CDR3 is made up of 14 amino acids. The CDR3 sequence is CASRLRRIFYEQYF. The CDR3 nucleotides read TGTGCAAGTCGCCTCAGACGCATATTCTACGAGCAGTACTTC.

The rearrangement links TRBV4-3 to TRBJ2-5, with 11 nucleotides matching TRBD2. The germline CDR1 and CDR2 sequences are LGHNA and YSLEER. V was pared by 2 bases and J by 5 bases, with 4 bases of the junction left unmatched. The CDR3 contains 15 residues. CDR3 coding DNA: TGCGCCAGCAGCCAATTGACTAGCGGGGAGGAGACCCAGTACTTC. As protein: CASSQLTSGEETQYF.

This rearrangement joins TRBV19 to TRBJ1-2; 9 positions match TRBD1. Trimming removed 7 bases from V and 1 base from J; junction bases left unmatched: 7. Looked up from germline, CDR1 is LNHDA and CDR2 is SQIVND (reference sequence). There are 15 residues in the CDR3. The CDR3 DNA is TGTGCCAGTAACAGACAGGGGGAGATTAACTATGGCTACACCTTC. Translation gives CASNRQGEINYGYTF.

The J gene is TRBJ1-5, the V gene TRBV5-6; D remains unclear. Germline V lookup: CDR1 SGHDT, CDR2 YYEEEE. This CDR3 is 17 amino acids long. V shed 0 bases and J shed 0 bases, with 13 bases lying between them. Here the CDR3 reads CASSLGPTDYSNQPQHF. In DNA, the CDR3 is TGTGCCAGCAGCTTGGGGCCGACGGATTATAGCAATCAGCCCCAGCATTTT.

The chain links TRBV5-4 to TRBJ2-5, with D tentatively TRBD2 (6 bases). V was shortened by 1 base and J by 2 bases, with 9 bases between the two germline ends. The germline CDR1 and CDR2 sequences are SGHNT and YYREEE (reference sequence). The CDR3 consists of 14 residues. CDR3 DNA: TGTGCCAGCAGCTTGTCGGGGGTACAAGAGACCCAGTACTTC. This sequence encodes CASSLSGVQETQYF.

A single count supports this clone. This sequence joins TRBV5-6 and TRBJ1-1; possible D gene TRBD1, 6 bases. The CDR3 runs 15 residues. Germline CDR1 and CDR2: SGHDT and YYEEEE. The V and J ends lost 3 bases and 3 bases respectively, with 15 bases between them. The CDR3 DNA is TGTGCCAGCAGCTGGCCAGGGGACTACGACACTGAAGCTTTCTTT. Protein sequence: CASSWPGDYDTEAFF.

This chain joins TRBV19 and TRBJ1-5; 7 bases fit TRBD1. The CDR3 runs to 14 residues. Looked up from germline, CDR1 is LNHDA and CDR2 is SQIVND (reference sequence). With V trimmed by 6 bases and J by 4 bases, 6 bases remained unmatched. CDR3 region: CASSNAGQNQPQHF. For the CDR3, the DNA is TGTGCCAGTAGCAACGCGGGACAGAATCAGCCCCAGCATTTT.

This clone has just one count. This sample also contains other DNA sequences that code for the same CDR3. This rearrangement joins TRBV7-2 to TRBJ2-5; 10 nucleotides line up with TRBD2. V dropped 0 bases and J dropped 1; count of bases not matched to a gene: 2. CDR1 is SGHTA and CDR2 is FQGNSA in the germline V gene. CDR3 length: 16 amino acids. The CDR3 sequence is CASSLAASGGQETQYF. DNA for the CDR3: TGTGCCAGCAGCTTAGCGGCTAGCGGGGGCCAAGAGACCCAGTACTTC.

This clone is a singleton in its sample. V gene TRBV9 combines with J gene TRBJ2-5; 15 bases map to TRBD2. CDR3 length: 15 amino acids. Germline lookup yields CDR1 SGDLS and CDR2 YYNGEE. After removal of 3 bases from V and 4 bases from J, the junction contained 1 base not matched to a gene. The CDR3 coding sequence is TGTGCCAGCAGCGCGGGACTAGCGGGGGGAGAGACCCAGTACTTC. Protein: CASSAGLAGGETQYF.

The J gene is TRBJ2-2, the V gene TRBV6-6; tentative D call: TRBD1 (6 bases). Germline V lookup: CDR1 MNHNY, CDR2 SVGAGI (reference sequence). The germline V and J ends were trimmed by 6 bases and 4 bases, with 18 bases remaining between them. CDR3 length: 16 amino acids. CDR3 protein: CASRQRQASGTGELFF. The CDR3 DNA is TGTGCCAGCAGACAACGACAGGCCTCGGGCACCGGGGAGCTGTTTTTT.

This chain joins TRBV18 and TRBJ2-3; D is unclear. Germline loops: CDR1 KGHSH, CDR2 LQKENI. V lost 7 bases to trimming and J lost 0 bases, with 8 bases between them. The CDR3 spans 13 residues. This CDR3 is CASLTSSTDTQYF. The CDR3 bases are TGTGCCAGCTTAACCTCTAGCACAGATACGCAGTATTTT. Complete variable domain (other parts from reference TRBV18 and TRBJ2-3): NAGVMQNPRHLVRRRGQEARLRCSPMKGHSHVYWYRQLPEEGLKFMVYLQKENIIDESGMPKERFSAEFPKEGPSILRIQQVVRGDSAAYFCASLTSSTDTQYFGPGTRLTVL.

The gene calls are TRBV7-8 and TRBJ2-5, with D perhaps TRBD2 (6 bases). Germline-derived CDR1 and CDR2 are SGHVS and FQNEAQ. This CDR3 is 13 amino acids long. Trimming shortened V by 1 base and J by 9 bases, and 12 bases separated the two germline ends. CDR3 sequence (DNA): TGTGCCAGCAGCTTAGATGTGGGGAGGTCCCAGTACTTC. It is translated as CASSLDVGRSQYF.

The chain couples TRBV5-1 to TRBJ1-4; TRBD1 matches at 8 bases. CDR3 size: 15 residues. V trimming: 0 bases; J trimming: 7 bases; junction bases outside the gene matches: 5. The germline CDR1 and CDR2 sequences are SGHRS and YFSETQ. This chain's CDR3 is CASSLGRTGLEKLFF. DNA of the CDR3: TGCGCCAGCAGCTTGGGGAGGACAGGGCTTGAAAAACTGTTTTTT.

This sequence joins TRBV7-6 and TRBJ1-3; D call uncertain. CDR3 size: 14 residues. Germline lookup yields CDR1 SGHVS and CDR2 FNYEAQ. Trimming took 4 bases from V and 7 from J, leaving 14 bases between them. The CDR3 DNA sequence: TGTGCCAGCAGCTCCTGGGGATCATCCAACACCATATATTTT. Translated: CASSSWGSSNTIYF.

This rearrangement joins TRBV11-2 to TRBJ2-3, with D perhaps matching TRBD1 or TRBD2 (5 bases each). CDR3 length equals 16 residues. V lost 5 bases and J 2 bases, leaving 17 bases between the germline ends. Germline CDR1 SGHAT, CDR2 FQNNGV. This chain's CDR3 is CASSTAYRGLTDTQYF. The DNA for the CDR3 is TGTGCCAGCAGCACCGCCTATCGGGGCCTCACAGATACGCAGTATTTT.

The V and J genes are TRBV7-2 and TRBJ2-7; 12 bases fit TRBD2. The CDR3 loop spans 16 amino acids. Per the germline V gene, CDR1 is SGHTA and CDR2 is FQGNSA. V trimming: 6 bases; J trimming: 1 base; junction bases outside the gene matches: 7. CDR3 in amino acids: CASRPKLAGGSYEQYF. In DNA, the CDR3 is TGTGCCAGCAGGCCTAAGCTAGCGGGGGGGTCCTACGAGCAGTACTTC.

The chain combines TRBV5-6 with TRBJ2-7; TRBD1 matches at 11 bases. V dropped 3 bases and J dropped 3; count of bases not matched to a gene: 11. CDR3 length equals 17 residues. From germline, CDR1 is SGHDT and CDR2 YYEEEE. The CDR3 bases are TGTGCCAGCAGCTCTAACCTAAGGACAGGGGGCAACTACGAGCAGTACTTC. Amino acid sequence: CASSSNLRTGGNYEQYF.

The chain is built from TRBV27 and TRBJ2-7, with D possibly matching TRBD1 (5 bases). V dropped 6 bases and J dropped 5 bases, with 14 bases sitting between them. CDR3 length equals 13 residues. Germline CDR1 is MNHEY and CDR2 is SMNVEV (reference sequence). CDR3 sequence: CASSHQPRDEQYF. In DNA form, the CDR3 reads TGTGCCAGCAGCCATCAACCCAGGGACGAGCAGTACTTC.